This T cell receptor beta chain is drawn from a study of CD8+CD57+ T cells in acquired aplastic anemia. Only patients with CD8+CD57+ cell expansion on flow cytometry were chosen for sequencing. Patients were untreated when blood was sampled. Genomic DNA, serving as template, underwent TCR beta VDJ and CDR3 profiling. Each CDR3 protein is one row after TCRdb ran MiXCR on the reads. The repertoire holds 200,000 to 250,000 distinct CDR3 sequences, with about 60% as singletons. The CDR3 totals 16 residues. Germline assignment: CDR1 SGHVS and CDR2 FQNEAQ. The V end was cut by 0 bases, the J end by 1 base, with 12 bases between.

Sequenced: sorted CD4+, CD8+, or CD8+CD57+ T cells (not recorded which) from PBMCs. The chain couples TRBV7-8 to TRBJ1-1; D uncertain. The source is a human donor with aplastic anemia. CDR3 loop: CASSLARPAPNTEAFF. In DNA form, the CDR3 reads TGTGCCAGCAGCTTAGCCCGGCCAGCCCCGAACACTGAAGCTTTCTTT. The full variable domain, with the rest looked up from reference TRBV7-8 and TRBJ1-1, is GAGVSQSPRYKVAKRGQDVALRCDPISGHVSLFWYQQALGQGPEFLTYFQNEAQLDKSGLPSDRFFAERPEGSVSTLKIQRTQQEDSAVYLCASSLARPAPNTEAFFGQGTRLTVV.